Listed below are T cell receptor beta chains from one sample, sequenced in a study of cytomegalovirus exposure and HLA in healthy donors. Assay: immunoSEQ multiplex PCR; the TCRdb copy retains only in-frame clones and omits some. The sample has 100,000 or so clones, around 85% seen once. Sequences were obtained from PBMCs. The receptors were gathered from a man younger than 30 in good health and CMV-seronegative. Each CDR3 is given without its conserved first and last residue.

>TRBJ2-3|TRBV2
ASIGGPRGDTQY
>TRBJ2-7|TRBV5-1
ASGPQRDNGYEQY
>TRBJ2-4|TRBV4-3
AAQDRTNPGLAKNIQY
>TRBJ1-5|TRBV27
ASSGAGRNNQPQH
>TRBJ1-3|TRBV2
ASSVSRFRGPMSSGNTIY
>TRBJ1-2|TRBV6-5
ASSLTGSGGMT
>TRBJ1-1|TRBV7-3
ASSISGVLNTEAF
>TRBJ2-3|TRBV5-1
ASSSNSGTTDTQY
>TRBJ1-4|TRBV5-1
ASSLGSLATNEKLF
>TRBJ1-1|TRBV29-1
SVGIGGGPTTEAF
>TRBJ2-1|TRBV30
AWRTRGGAGVANEQF
>TRBJ1-5|TRBV5-6
ASSASTGRQPQH
>TRBJ2-1|TRBV7-9
ASSQEERISYNEQF
>TRBJ2-2|TRBV5-1
ASSLVTTNTGELF
>TRBJ2-1|TRBV19
ASSIVLAPNNEQF
>TRBJ2-5|TRBV2
ASSLSGRSKETQY
>TRBJ2-2|TRBV5-5
ASSPSTSRLVSAGELF
>TRBJ2-1|TRBV11-2
ASTGGGPYNEQF
>TRBJ2-2|TRBV9
ASSEGWVTDTGELF
>TRBJ2-7|TRBV28
ASSSTGGAYEQY
>TRBJ1-4|TRBV27
ASSFSRSNEKLF
>TRBJ1-3|TRBV7-2
ASSLWGQGSSGNTIY
>TRBJ2-3|TRBV19
ASSPSPSSADTQY
>TRBJ1-4|TRBV11-2
ASSLVGTGRRRDEKLF
>TRBJ1-1|TRBV19
ASSIGGNTEAF
>TRBJ2-5|TRBV9
ASSERTGVRETQY
>TRBJ1-1|TRBV7-8
ASSLGTVNTEAF
>TRBJ2-2|TRBV5-1
ASSRGQANTGELF
>TRBJ1-2|TRBV18
ASSPRLQTPDYGYT
>TRBJ2-1|TRBV7-7
ASSIDRASDEQF
>TRBJ2-7|TRBV9
ASSPLDGRAYEQY
>TRBJ2-1|TRBV5-1
ASSPGQGTNEQF
>TRBJ2-1|TRBV7-9
ASSYFGTGPSREQF
>TRBJ2-3|TRBV19
ASRPRGRASTDTQY
>TRBJ2-5|TRBV30
AWNRGSQETQY
>TRBJ1-5|TRBV27
ASRLGTGANQPQH
>TRBJ1-4|TRBV27
ASSLTSRGGEKLF
>TRBJ2-1|TRBV2
ASGRGGEQF
>TRBJ1-2|TRBV2
ASKNSRAGGYGYT
>TRBJ2-7|TRBV10-1
ASSESLGSVTYEQY
>TRBJ2-7|TRBV19
ASSAIAGVGSYEQY
>TRBJ2-6|TRBV6-6
ASSYEGAGANVLT